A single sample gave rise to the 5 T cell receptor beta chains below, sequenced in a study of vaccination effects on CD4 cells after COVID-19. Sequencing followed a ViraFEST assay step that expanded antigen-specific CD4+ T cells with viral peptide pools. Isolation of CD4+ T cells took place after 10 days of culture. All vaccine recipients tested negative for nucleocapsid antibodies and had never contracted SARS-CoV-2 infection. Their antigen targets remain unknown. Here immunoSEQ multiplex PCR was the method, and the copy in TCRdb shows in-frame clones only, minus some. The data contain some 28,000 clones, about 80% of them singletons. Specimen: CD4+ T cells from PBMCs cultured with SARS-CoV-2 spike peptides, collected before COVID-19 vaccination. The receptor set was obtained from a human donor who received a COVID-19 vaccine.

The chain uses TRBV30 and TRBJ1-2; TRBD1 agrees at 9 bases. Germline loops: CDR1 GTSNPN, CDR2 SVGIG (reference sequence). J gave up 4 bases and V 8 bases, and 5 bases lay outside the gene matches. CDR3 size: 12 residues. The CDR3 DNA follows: TGTGCCGGGACAGGGAGCGGCTATGGCTACACCTTC. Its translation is CAGTGSGYGYTF.

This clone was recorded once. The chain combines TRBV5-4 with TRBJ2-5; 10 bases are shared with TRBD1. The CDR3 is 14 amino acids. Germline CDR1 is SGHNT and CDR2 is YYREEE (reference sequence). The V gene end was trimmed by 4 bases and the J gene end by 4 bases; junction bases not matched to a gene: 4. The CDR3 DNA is TGTGCCAGCAGCCCGGACAGGGGGGGAGAGACCCAGTACTTC. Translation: CASSPDRGGETQYF.

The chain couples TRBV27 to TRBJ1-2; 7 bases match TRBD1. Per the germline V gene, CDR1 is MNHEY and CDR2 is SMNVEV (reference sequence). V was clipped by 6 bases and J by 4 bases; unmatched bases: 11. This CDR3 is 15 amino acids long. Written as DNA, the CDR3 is TGTGCCAGCAGCCCAAAACTTACAGGGGTCTATGGCTACACCTTC. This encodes CASSPKLTGVYGYTF.

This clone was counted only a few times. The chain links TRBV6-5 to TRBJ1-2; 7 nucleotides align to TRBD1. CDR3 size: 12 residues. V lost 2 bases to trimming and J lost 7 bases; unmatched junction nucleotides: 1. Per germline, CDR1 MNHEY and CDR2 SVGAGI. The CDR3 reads CASSYAGGGYTF. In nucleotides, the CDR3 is TGTGCCAGCAGTTACGCAGGGGGTGGCTACACCTTC.

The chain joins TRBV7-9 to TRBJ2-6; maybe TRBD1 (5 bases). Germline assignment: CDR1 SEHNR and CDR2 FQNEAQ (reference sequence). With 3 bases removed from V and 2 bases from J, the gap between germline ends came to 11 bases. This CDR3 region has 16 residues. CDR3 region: CASSFSGAAGANVLTF. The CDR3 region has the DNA TGTGCCAGCAGCTTTTCTGGGGCAGCTGGGGCCAACGTCCTGACTTTC.